The text below deals with one T cell receptor (beta chain). This entry comes from a study of blood T cell repertoires in COVID-19. TCRdb's table, derived via immunoSEQ multiplex PCR, lists solely in-frame clones and lacks some. Found here are roughly 220,000 clones, around 82% of them singletons; the top ten hold about 4.3%. Germline V gives CDR1 SGHAT, CDR2 FQNNGV. Trimming took 4 bases from V and 2 from J, leaving 12 bases between them. The CDR3 sequence is 15 residues long. The rearrangement uses TRBV11-2 and TRBJ1-3; maybe TRBD1 (5 bases). Material: PBMCs or T cells enriched from blood (not recorded which). The sequence was collected from a man aged 30-40 years with acute COVID-19. CDR3 loop: CASSSLSGTGNTIYF. In DNA, the CDR3 is TGTGCCAGCAGCTCCTTATCAGGGACTGGAAACACCATATATTTT.